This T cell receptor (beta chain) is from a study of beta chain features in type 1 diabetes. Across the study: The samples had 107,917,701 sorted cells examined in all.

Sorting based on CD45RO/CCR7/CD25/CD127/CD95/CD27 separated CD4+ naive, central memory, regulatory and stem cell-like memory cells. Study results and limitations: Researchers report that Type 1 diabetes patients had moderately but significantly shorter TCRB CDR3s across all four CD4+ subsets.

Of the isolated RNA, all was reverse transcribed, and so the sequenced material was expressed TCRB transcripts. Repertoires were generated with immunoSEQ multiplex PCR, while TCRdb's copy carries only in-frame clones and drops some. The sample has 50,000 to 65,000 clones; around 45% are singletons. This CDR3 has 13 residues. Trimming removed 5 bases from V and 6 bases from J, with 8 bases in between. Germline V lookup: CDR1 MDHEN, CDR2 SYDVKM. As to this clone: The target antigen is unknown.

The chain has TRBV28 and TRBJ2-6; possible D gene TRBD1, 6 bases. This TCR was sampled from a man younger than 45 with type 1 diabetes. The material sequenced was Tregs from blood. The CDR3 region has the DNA TGTGCCAGCAGTCAGGGGATGGCCAACGTCCTGACTTTC. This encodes CASSQGMANVLTF.